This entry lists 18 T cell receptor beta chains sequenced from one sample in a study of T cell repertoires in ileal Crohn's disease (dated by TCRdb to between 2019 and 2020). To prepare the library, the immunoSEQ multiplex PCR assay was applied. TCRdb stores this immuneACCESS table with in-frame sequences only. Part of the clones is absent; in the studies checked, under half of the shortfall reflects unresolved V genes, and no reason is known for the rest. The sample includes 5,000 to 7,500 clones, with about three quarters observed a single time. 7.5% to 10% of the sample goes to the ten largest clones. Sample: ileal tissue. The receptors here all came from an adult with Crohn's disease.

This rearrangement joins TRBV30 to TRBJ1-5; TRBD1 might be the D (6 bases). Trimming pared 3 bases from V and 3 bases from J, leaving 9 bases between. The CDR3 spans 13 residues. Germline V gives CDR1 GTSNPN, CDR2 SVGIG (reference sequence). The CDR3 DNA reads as TGTGCCTGGAGGGGGGACACCAATCAGCCCCAGCATTTT. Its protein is CAWRGDTNQPQHF.

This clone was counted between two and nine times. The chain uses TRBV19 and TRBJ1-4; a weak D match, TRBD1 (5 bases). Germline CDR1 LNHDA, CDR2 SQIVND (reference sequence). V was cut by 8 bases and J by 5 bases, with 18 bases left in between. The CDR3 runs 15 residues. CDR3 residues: CASGRDSGSNEKLFF. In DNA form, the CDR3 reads TGTGCCAGTGGCCGGGACTCCGGCTCCAATGAAAAACTGTTTTTT.

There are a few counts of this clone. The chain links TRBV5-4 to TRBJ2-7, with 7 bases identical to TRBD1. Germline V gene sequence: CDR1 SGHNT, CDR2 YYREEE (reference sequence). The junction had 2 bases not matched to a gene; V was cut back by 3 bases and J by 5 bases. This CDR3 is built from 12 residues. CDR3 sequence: CASSSDRNEQYF. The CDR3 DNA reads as TGTGCCAGCAGCTCGGACAGGAACGAGCAGTACTTC.

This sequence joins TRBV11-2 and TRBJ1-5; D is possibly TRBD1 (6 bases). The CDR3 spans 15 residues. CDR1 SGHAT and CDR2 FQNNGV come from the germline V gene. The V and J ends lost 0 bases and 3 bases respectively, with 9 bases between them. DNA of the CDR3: TGTGCCAGCAGCTTAGAACAGGGCCCCAATCAGCCCCAGCATTTT. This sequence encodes CASSLEQGPNQPQHF.

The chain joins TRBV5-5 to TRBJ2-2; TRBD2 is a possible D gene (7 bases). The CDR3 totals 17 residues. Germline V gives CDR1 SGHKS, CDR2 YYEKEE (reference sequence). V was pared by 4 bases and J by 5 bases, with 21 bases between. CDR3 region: CASSEGGAGLVTGELFF. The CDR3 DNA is TGTGCCAGCAGCGAGGGGGGGGCCGGATTGGTAACCGGGGAGCTGTTTTTT.

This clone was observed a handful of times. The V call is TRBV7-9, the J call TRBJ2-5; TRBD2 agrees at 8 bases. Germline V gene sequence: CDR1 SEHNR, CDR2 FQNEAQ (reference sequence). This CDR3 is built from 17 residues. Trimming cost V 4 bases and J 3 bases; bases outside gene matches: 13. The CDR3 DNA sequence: TGTGCCAGCAGCTGGGGACTAAGCGGGAGCTGGGAAGAGACCCAGTACTTC. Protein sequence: CASSWGLSGSWEETQYF. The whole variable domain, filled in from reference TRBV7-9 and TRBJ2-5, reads DTGVSQNPRHKITKRGQNVTFRCDPISEHNRLYWYRQTLGQGPEFLTYFQNEAQLEKSRLLSDRFSAERPKGSFSTLEIQRTEQGDSAMYLCASSWGLSGSWEETQYFGPGTRLLVL.

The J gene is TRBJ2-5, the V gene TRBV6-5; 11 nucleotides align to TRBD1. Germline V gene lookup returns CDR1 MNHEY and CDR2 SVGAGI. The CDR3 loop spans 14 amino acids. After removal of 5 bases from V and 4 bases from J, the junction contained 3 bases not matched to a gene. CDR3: CASSQGTGGETQYF. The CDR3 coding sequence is TGTGCCAGCAGTCAAGGGACAGGGGGAGAGACCCAGTACTTC.

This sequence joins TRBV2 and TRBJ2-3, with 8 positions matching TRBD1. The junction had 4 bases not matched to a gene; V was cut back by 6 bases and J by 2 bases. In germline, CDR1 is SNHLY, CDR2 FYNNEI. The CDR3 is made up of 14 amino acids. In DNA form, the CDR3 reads TGTGCCAGCAGAGAACAGGGGGTCACAGATACGCAGTATTTT. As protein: CASREQGVTDTQYF.

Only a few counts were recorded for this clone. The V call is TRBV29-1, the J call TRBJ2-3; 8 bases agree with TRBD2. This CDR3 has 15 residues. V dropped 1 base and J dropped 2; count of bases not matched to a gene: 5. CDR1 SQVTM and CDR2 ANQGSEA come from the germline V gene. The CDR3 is CSVEGRGGITDTQYF. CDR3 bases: TGCAGCGTTGAAGGCCGGGGGGGCATCACAGATACGCAGTATTTT.

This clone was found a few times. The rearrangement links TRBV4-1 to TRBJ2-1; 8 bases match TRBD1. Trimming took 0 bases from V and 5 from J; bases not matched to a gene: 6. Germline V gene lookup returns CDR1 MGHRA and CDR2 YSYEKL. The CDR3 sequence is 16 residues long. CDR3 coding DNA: TGCGCCAGCAGCCAAGAGTCCGGGACAGGCAACAATGAGCAGTTCTTC. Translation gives CASSQESGTGNNEQFF.

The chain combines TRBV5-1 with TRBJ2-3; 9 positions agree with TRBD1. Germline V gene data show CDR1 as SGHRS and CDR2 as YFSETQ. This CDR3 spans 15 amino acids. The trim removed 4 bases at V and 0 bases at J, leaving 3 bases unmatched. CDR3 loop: CASSTGTGSTDTQYF. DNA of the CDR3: TGCGCCAGCAGCACTGGGACAGGGAGCACAGATACGCAGTATTTT.

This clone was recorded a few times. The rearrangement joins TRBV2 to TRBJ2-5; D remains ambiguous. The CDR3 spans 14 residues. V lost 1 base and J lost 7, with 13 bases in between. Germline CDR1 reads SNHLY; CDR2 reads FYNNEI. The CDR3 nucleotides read TGTGCCAGCAGTGAAGGCACCGTTCCAGGGACCCAGTACTTC. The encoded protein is CASSEGTVPGTQYF.

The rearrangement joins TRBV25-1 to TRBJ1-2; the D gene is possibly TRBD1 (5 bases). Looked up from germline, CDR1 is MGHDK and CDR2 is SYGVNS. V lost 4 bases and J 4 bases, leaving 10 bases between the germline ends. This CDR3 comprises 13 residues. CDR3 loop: CASSGGGTYGYTF. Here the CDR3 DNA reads TGTGCCAGCAGTGGAGGCGGGACCTATGGCTACACCTTC.

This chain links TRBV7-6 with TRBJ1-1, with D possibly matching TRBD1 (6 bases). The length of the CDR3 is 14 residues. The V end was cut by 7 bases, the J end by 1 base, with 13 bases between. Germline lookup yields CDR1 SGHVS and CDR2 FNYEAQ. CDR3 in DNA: TGTGCCAGCACCCTTACAGGGCCGAACACTGAAGCTTTCTTT. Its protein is CASTLTGPNTEAFF.

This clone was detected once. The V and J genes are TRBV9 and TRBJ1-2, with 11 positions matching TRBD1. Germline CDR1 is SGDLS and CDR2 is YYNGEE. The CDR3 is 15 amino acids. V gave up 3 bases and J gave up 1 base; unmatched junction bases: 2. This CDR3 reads CASSGTGGLNYGYTF. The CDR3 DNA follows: TGTGCCAGCAGCGGGACAGGGGGCCTTAACTATGGCTACACCTTC. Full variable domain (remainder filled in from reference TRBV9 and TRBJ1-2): DSGVTQTPKHLITATGQRVTLRCSPRSGDLSVYWYQQSLDQGLQFLIQYYNGEERAKGNILERFSAQQFPDLHSELNLSSLELGDSALYFCASSGTGGLNYGYTFGSGTRLTVV.

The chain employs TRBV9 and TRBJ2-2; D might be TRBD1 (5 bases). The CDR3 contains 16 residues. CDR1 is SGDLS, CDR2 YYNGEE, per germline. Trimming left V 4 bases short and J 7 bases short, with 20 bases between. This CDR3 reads CASSPLRDLRGGELFF. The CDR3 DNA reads TGTGCCAGCAGCCCGCTTAGGGATTTAAGGGGCGGGGAGCTGTTTTTT.

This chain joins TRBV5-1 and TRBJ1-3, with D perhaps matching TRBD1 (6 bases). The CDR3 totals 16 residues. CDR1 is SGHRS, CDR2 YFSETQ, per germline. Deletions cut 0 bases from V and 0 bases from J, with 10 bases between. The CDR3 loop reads CASSLVGGSSGNTIYF. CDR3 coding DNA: TGCGCCAGCAGCTTGGTAGGGGGATCCTCTGGAAACACCATATATTTT.

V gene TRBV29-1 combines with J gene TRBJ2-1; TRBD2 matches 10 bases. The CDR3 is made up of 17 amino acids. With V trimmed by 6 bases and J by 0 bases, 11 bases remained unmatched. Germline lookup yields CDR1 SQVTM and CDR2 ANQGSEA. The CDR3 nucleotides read TGCAGCGTAGTCGCTAGCGGGAGTTACAGCTCCTACAATGAGCAGTTCTTC. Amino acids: CSVVASGSYSSYNEQFF.